These 8 T cell receptor beta chains share one sample of origin, sequenced in a study of monozygotic twins with inflammatory bowel disease. TCRdb re-called the 5' RACE reads, yielding one record per CDR3 amino acid sequence without DNA. Its listing shows hundreds of thousands of distinct CDR3 sequences. The sequencing input was blood. The source of these receptors is a human donor with ulcerative colitis or Crohn's disease, or a healthy co-twin of an affected twin (not recorded which).

The J gene is TRBJ2-1, the V gene TRBV5-1; TCRdb returns TRBD2, unconfirmable since there is no DNA. CDR1 is SGHRS, CDR2 YFSETQ, per germline. The CDR3 covers 16 residues. CDR3: CASSFHGVATYNEQFF.

The chain recombines TRBV12-3 or TRBV12-4 with TRBJ2-3. The CDR3 spans 15 residues. The CDR3 here is CASSVKQGRTDTQYF.

The chain has TRBV2 and TRBJ1-5; TCRdb indicates TRBD1, and absent DNA this call remains unverified. The CDR3 is 15 amino acids. CDR1 and CDR2 (germline): SNHLY, FYNNEI. CDR3 sequence reads: CASSYTGWGTQPQHF.

The chain has TRBV20-1 and TRBJ2-7. Germline CDR1 and CDR2: DFQATT and SNEGSKA (reference sequence). This CDR3 region has 13 residues. The CDR3 region is CSARGQSFYEQNF.

The rearrangement links TRBV12-3 or TRBV12-4 to TRBJ2-3; TCRdb returns TRBD1, unconfirmable since there is no DNA. The length of the CDR3 is 15 residues. Here the CDR3 reads CASSFGQAGTDTQYF.

The V call is TRBV7-9, the J call TRBJ2-2; TCRdb's D call, TRBD2, is unchecked because there is no DNA. Germline V lookup: CDR1 SEHNR, CDR2 FQNEAQ (reference sequence). CDR3 length: 15 residues. This CDR3 reads CASRSGRDNDGELFF. The entire variable domain, with the rest obtained from reference TRBV7-9 and TRBJ2-2, is as follows: DTGVSQNPRHKITKRGQNVTFRCDPISEHNRLYWYRQTLGQGPEFLTYFQNEAQLEKSRLLSDRFSAERPKGSFSTLEIQRTEQGDSAMYLCASRSGRDNDGELFFGEGSRLTVL.

This sequence joins TRBV25-1 and TRBJ2-7; the D call from TCRdb, TRBD1, cannot be confirmed without DNA. Germline values: CDR1 MGHDK, CDR2 SYGVNS. This CDR3 has 16 amino acids. CDR3 amino acids: CASRDDDRGPPYEQYF.

V is TRBV12-3 or TRBV12-4 and J is TRBJ2-7; TCRdb calls TRBD1, which cannot be checked without DNA. This CDR3 region has 14 residues. This CDR3 reads CASRGTGEVREQYF.